A single T cell receptor beta chain is shown here with its context. The record originates from a study of shared clonotypes between healthy human individuals. This CDR3 is 18 amino acids long. The germline V gene has CDR1 SGHVS and CDR2 FQNEAQ. V was clipped by 5 bases and J by 2 bases; unmatched bases: 7. Assay: immunoSEQ multiplex PCR; the TCRdb copy retains only in-frame clones and omits some. The data show about 1 million clones, about 84% seen once. The sample taken for sequencing was memory CD4+ T cells from PBMCs. As for subset: CD45RA-negative fraction. J is TRBJ2-6 and V is TRBV7-8, with TRBD2 matching over 12 bases. This clonotype was obtained from a man aged 18 to 29 in good health. Some clones in this sample may be carry-over from other donors' samples. The CDR3 protein is CASSARLAGVTGANVLTF. In DNA form, the CDR3 reads TGTGCCAGCAGCGCACGACTAGCGGGAGTTACTGGGGCCAACGTCCTGACTTTC.